These 13 T cell receptor beta chains came from one sample sequenced in a study of blood T cell repertoires in COVID-19. The data were produced by immunoSEQ multiplex PCR, yet TCRdb's version contains in-frame clones alone and is incomplete. The table shows hundreds of thousands of clones, with under 90% occurring only once. Material for sequencing was PBMCs or T cells enriched from blood (not recorded which). Receptors originate from a woman between 25 and 40 years old who had recovered from COVID-19.

This sequence joins TRBV21-1 and TRBJ2-7; the D call TRBD2 from the table was never checked on the DNA. TRBV21-1 represents a pseudogene. The CDR3 totals 19 residues. This chain's CDR3 is CASSKVLAGGSRPTWEQYF. As DNA, the CDR3 is TGTGCCAGCAGCAAAGTCCTAGCGGGAGGATCCCGACCTACGTGGGAGCAGTACTTC.

This rearrangement joins TRBV7-3 to TRBJ2-2; 9 bases are a match to TRBD1. Germline V CDR1 and CDR2: SGHTA, FQGTGA. The CDR3 runs 17 residues. V was pared by 2 bases and J by 4 bases, with 8 bases of the junction left unmatched. CDR3 DNA sequence: TGTGCCAGCAGCTTAGACAGGGACAGGGCTATCACCGGGGAGCTGTTTTTT. It encodes CASSLDRDRAITGELFF.

This clone was seen only a few times. V usage is TRBV19 and J usage is TRBJ2-7, with TRBD1 matching 9 bases. Trimming at V came to 3 bases and at J to 5 bases, leaving 2 bases not matched to a gene. The CDR3 is made up of 13 amino acids. Germline lookup yields CDR1 LNHDA and CDR2 SQIVND (reference sequence). This CDR3 is CASSIGTGHEQYF. The CDR3, as DNA: TGTGCCAGTAGTATTGGGACAGGGCACGAGCAGTACTTC.

This clone was seen only once. In DNA form, the CDR3 reads TGCGCCAGCAGCCAAGATACAGGGATTAACTATGGCTACACCTTC. Translated, it gives CASSQDTGINYGYTF. The chain employs TRBV4-3 and TRBJ1-2, with D possibly matching TRBD1 (6 bases). V lost 0 bases and J lost 1, with 9 bases in between. Germline V CDR1 and CDR2: LGHNA, YSLEER. The CDR3 loop spans 15 amino acids.

The V call is TRBV28, the J call TRBJ2-2, with 8 bases matching TRBD2. Germline V gene lookup returns CDR1 MDHEN and CDR2 SYDVKM. The CDR3 loop spans 16 amino acids. The ends lost 4 bases at V and 3 bases at J; junction bases unmatched: 7. CDR3 sequence: CASSSPGTRYTGELFF. In DNA, the CDR3 is TGTGCCAGCAGTTCCCCCGGGACTAGGTACACCGGGGAGCTGTTTTTT. The whole variable domain, filled in from reference TRBV28 and TRBJ2-2, reads DVKVTQSSRYLVKRTGEKVFLECVQDMDHENMFWYRQDPGLGLRLIYFSYDVKMKEKGDIPEGYSVSREKKERFSLILESASTNQTSMYLCASSSPGTRYTGELFFGEGSRLTVL.

About this clone itself: Other nucleotide sequences in the sample specify the same CDR3. This chain links TRBV19 with TRBJ2-7, with 7 bases that match TRBD2. With V trimmed by 2 bases and J by 2 bases, 6 bases remained unmatched. The CDR3 runs 15 residues. Per germline, CDR1 LNHDA and CDR2 SQIVND (reference sequence). In DNA, the CDR3 is TGTGCCAGTAGTATAAGGTCTAGCGGTACCTACGAGCAGTACTTC. Encoded protein: CASSIRSSGTYEQYF.

This clone was counted a single time. V and J are TRBV6-5 and TRBJ2-3, with 7 nucleotides matching TRBD1. The J segment lost 4 bases and the V segment lost 6 bases, leaving 7 bases of the junction unmatched. The V gene's germline CDR1 is MNHEY and CDR2 SVGAGI. The CDR3 spans 14 residues. This CDR3 is CASSPLQGSDTQYF. The CDR3 DNA reads TGTGCCAGCAGCCCACTACAGGGGTCAGATACGCAGTATTTT.

The V gene is TRBV7-2, the J gene TRBJ2-1; D is unresolved. CDR1 is SGHTA and CDR2 is FQGNSA in the germline V gene. The CDR3 spans 12 residues. V was pared by 6 bases and J by 5 bases, with 8 bases between. As DNA, the CDR3 is TGTGCCAGCAGTTCGGTGAACAATGAGCAGTTCTTC. Amino acid sequence: CASSSVNNEQFF.

Note on this clone: Other DNA sequences in the sample encode the same CDR3. The chain joins TRBV28 to TRBJ1-2; 10 positions match TRBD1. Trimming at V came to 3 bases and at J to 8 bases, leaving 0 bases not matched to a gene. CDR1 is MDHEN and CDR2 is SYDVKM in the germline V gene. The CDR3 runs 12 residues. The CDR3 here is CASSLTGGGYTF. As DNA, the CDR3 is TGTGCCAGCAGTTTGACAGGGGGCGGCTACACCTTC.

This clone was observed a single time. The chain is built from TRBV28 and TRBJ1-5; perhaps TRBD1 as D (6 bases). The length of the CDR3 is 16 residues. Deletions cut 3 bases from V and 2 bases from J, with 14 bases between. Germline CDR1 is MDHEN and CDR2 is SYDVKM. The CDR3 loop reads CASSFQGSARNQPQHF. The CDR3 DNA is TGTGCCAGCAGTTTCCAGGGGTCGGCGCGCAATCAGCCCCAGCATTTT. The full variable domain, with the rest looked up from reference TRBV28 and TRBJ1-5, is DVKVTQSSRYLVKRTGEKVFLECVQDMDHENMFWYRQDPGLGLRLIYFSYDVKMKEKGDIPEGYSVSREKKERFSLILESASTNQTSMYLCASSFQGSARNQPQHFGDGTRLSIL.

The chain uses TRBV10-3 and TRBJ1-1; 7 bases line up with TRBD1. The germline CDR1 and CDR2 sequences are ENHRY and SYGVKD. V lost 11 bases, J lost 4 bases, and 7 bases stayed unmatched. The CDR3 has 12 amino acids. The CDR3 region has the DNA TGTGCCTCACAGGGGTCGGCCACTGAAGCTTTCTTT. Translating gives CASQGSATEAFF.

CDR3 nucleotide sequence: TGTGCCAGCAGTTCAGGGTATGGCAATCAGCCCCAGCATTTT. Amino acid sequence: CASSSGYGNQPQHF. The rearrangement uses TRBV6-6 and TRBJ1-5; D may be TRBD1 (5 bases). CDR3 size: 14 residues. Germline V gene lookup returns CDR1 MNHNY and CDR2 SVGAGI (reference sequence). V dropped 4 bases and J dropped 2 bases, with 9 bases sitting between them.

V is TRBV27 and J is TRBJ2-7, with 11 bases that match TRBD1. CDR1 and CDR2 (germline): MNHEY, SMNVEV (reference sequence). CDR3 length: 16 residues. Trimming cost V 1 base and J 3 bases; bases outside gene matches: 5. Here the CDR3 DNA reads TGTGCCAGCAGTTTATTGGGGACAGGGGGTAACTACGAGCAGTACTTC. This codes for CASSLLGTGGNYEQYF.